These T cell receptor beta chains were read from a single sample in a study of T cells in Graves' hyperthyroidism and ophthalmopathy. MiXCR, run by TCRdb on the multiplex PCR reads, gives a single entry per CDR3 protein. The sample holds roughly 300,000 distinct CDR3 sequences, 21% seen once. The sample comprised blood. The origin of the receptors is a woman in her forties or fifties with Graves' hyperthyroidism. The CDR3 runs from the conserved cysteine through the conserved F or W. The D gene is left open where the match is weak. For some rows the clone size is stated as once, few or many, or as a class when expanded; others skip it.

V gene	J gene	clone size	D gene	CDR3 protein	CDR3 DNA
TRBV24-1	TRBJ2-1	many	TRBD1	CATSDADRGRYNEQFF	TGTGCCACCAGTGATGCCGACAGGGGTAGGTACAATGAGCAGTTCTTC
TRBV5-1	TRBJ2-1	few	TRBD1	CASSLEQGAGNEQFF	TGCGCCAGCAGCTTGGAACAGGGGGCGGGCAATGAGCAGTTCTTC
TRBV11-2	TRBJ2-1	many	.	CASSSIGSYEQFF	TGTGCCAGCAGCTCGATTGGGAGCTATGAGCAGTTCTTC
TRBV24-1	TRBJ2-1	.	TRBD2	CATSDPGLATLLYNEQFF	TGTGCCACCAGTGACCCGGGACTAGCGACTCTCCTTTACAATGAGCAGTTCTTC
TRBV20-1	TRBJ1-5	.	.	CSASRSPNQPQHF	TGCAGTGCTAGCCGATCCCCCAATCAGCCCCAGCATTTT
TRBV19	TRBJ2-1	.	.	CASRRGAPSNEQFF	TGTGCCAGTAGACGGGGGGCCCCCTCGAATGAGCAGTTCTTC
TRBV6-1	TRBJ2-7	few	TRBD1	CASSERGTGVYEQYF	TGTGCCAGCAGTGAGCGCGGGACAGGGGTCTACGAGCAGTACTTC
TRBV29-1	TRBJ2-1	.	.	CNAVPLGSSYNEQFF	TGCAACGCCGTTCCACTTGGGAGCTCCTACAATGAGCAGTTCTTC
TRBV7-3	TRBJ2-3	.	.	CASSLNGGTDTQYF	TGTGCCAGCAGCTTAAACGGGGGAACAGATACGCAGTATTTT
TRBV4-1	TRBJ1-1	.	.	CASSQPTTGPEAFF	TGCGCCAGCAGCCAACCCACTACAGGGCCTGAAGCTTTCTTT
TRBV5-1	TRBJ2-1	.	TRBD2	CASNPGRSSYNEQFF	TGCGCCAGCAATCCCGGGAGGAGCTCCTACAATGAGCAGTTCTTC
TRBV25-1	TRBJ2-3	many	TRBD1	CASSDWGTVSTDTQYF	TGTGCCAGCAGTGACTGGGGGACAGTTAGCACAGATACGCAGTATTTT
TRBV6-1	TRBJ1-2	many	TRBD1	CASSEDLQGKRYGYTF	TGTGCCAGCAGTGAAGACTTACAGGGGAAACGCTATGGCTACACCTTC
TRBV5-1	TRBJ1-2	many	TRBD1	CASSFGQGANYGYTF	TGCGCCAGCAGCTTCGGACAGGGGGCGAACTATGGCTACACCTTC
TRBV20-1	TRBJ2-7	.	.	CSAAGIPYEQYF	TGCAGTGCTGCCGGGATCCCCTACGAGCAGTACTTC
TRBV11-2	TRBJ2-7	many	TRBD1	CASSKTGFEQYF	TGTGCCAGCAGCAAGACAGGGTTCGAGCAGTACTTC
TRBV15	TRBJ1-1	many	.	CATSSRGMNTEAFF	TGTGCCACCAGCAGCAGAGGCATGAACACTGAAGCTTTCTTT
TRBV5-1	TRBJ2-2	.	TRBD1	CASSPRQGANTGELFF	TGCGCCAGCAGCCCAAGACAGGGGGCGAACACCGGGGAGCTGTTTTTT
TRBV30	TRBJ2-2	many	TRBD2	CAWRDYQYTGELFF	TGTGCCTGGCGGGACTACCAATACACCGGGGAGCTGTTTTTT
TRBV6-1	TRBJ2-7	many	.	CASRELKAPYEQYF	TGTGCCAGCAGGGAGCTTAAGGCCCCCTACGAGCAGTACTTC
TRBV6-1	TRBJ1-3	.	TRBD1	CTSMTGTSGNTIYF	TGTACCAGCATGACAGGGACCTCTGGAAACACCATATATTTT
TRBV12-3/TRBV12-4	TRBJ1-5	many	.	CASSPEGRPQHF	TGTGCCAGCAGCCCTGAGGGTCGGCCCCAGCATTTT
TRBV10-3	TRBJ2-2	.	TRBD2	CAIRKTSEGTGELFF	TGTGCCATCAGGAAGACTAGCGAGGGGACCGGGGAGCTGTTTTTT
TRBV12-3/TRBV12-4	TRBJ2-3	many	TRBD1	CASSTWGQGTDTQYF	TGTGCCAGCAGTACTTGGGGACAGGGCACAGATACGCAGTATTTT
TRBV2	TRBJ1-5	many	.	CASSGQGINQPQHF	TGTGCCAGCAGTGGCCAGGGGATCAATCAGCCCCAGCATTTT
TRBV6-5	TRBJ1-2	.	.	CASSYSRQGNYGYTF	TGTGCCAGCAGTTACTCGAGGCAGGGGAACTATGGCTACACCTTC
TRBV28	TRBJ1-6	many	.	CASSLRPMSSYNSPLHF	TGTGCCAGCAGTTTACGACCGATGAGCTCCTATAATTCACCCCTCCACTTT
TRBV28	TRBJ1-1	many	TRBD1	CASSSPGQGNSAEAFF	TGTGCCAGCAGTTCTCCGGGACAGGGCAATTCGGCTGAAGCTTTCTTT
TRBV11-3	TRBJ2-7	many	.	CASSRRGEQYF	TGTGCCAGCAGTCGTCGAGGGGAGCAGTACTTC
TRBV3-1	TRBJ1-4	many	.	CASSFSGTTQEKLFF	TGTGCCAGCAGTTTTTCCGGGACAACGCAGGAAAAACTGTTTTTT
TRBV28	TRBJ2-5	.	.	CASSEELSQYF	TGTGCCAGCAGCGAAGAGTTGTCCCAGTACTTC
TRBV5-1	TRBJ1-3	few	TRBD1	CASSATGTGVGNTIYF	TGCGCCAGCAGCGCCACCGGGACAGGGGTTGGAAACACCATATATTTT
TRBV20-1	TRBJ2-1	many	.	CSPSPLGSNNEQFF	TGCAGTCCGAGCCCCCTAGGGTCCAACAATGAGCAGTTCTTC
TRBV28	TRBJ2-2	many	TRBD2	CASSFSGLAGGTGELFF	TGTGCCAGCAGTTTTAGTGGACTAGCGGGAGGTACCGGGGAGCTGTTTTTT
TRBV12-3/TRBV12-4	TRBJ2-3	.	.	CASSSNRQGSGTQYF	TGTGCCAGCAGTTCTAATCGGCAGGGGAGCGGTACGCAGTATTTT
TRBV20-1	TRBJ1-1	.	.	CSARGPNTEAFF	TGCAGTGCTAGAGGTCCGAACACTGAAGCTTTCTTT
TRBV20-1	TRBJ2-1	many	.	CSARTRYGDFWDEQFF	TGCAGTGCTAGGACCCGTTACGGGGACTTTTGGGATGAGCAGTTCTTC
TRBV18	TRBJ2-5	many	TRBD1	CASSTTGTETQYF	TGTGCCAGCTCAACGACAGGGACAGAGACCCAGTACTTC
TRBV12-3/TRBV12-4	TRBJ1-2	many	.	CASSLAQDYNYGYTF	TGTGCCAGCAGTTTAGCCCAGGACTATAACTATGGCTACACCTTC
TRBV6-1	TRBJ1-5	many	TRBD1	CASIHTGTVNNQPQHF	TGTGCCAGCATTCACACCGGGACAGTGAATAATCAGCCCCAGCATTTT
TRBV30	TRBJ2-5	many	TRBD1	CAWSGTGKETQYF	TGTGCCTGGAGTGGGACAGGGAAAGAGACCCAGTACTTC
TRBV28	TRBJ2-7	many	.	CASSLNILYEQYF	TGTGCCAGCAGCCTTAACATCCTCTACGAGCAGTACTTC
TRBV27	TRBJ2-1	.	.	CASRRGQHNEQFF	TGTGCCAGCAGGCGGGGACAGCACAATGAGCAGTTCTTC
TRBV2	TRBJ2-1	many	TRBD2	CASSDWLAGGVEQFF	TGTGCCAGCAGTGATTGGCTAGCGGGGGGGGTTGAGCAGTTCTTC
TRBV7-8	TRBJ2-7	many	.	CASSPNLQGYEQYF	TGTGCCAGCAGCCCTAACCTACAGGGCTACGAGCAGTACTTC
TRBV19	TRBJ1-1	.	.	CASSIASGRLLNTEAFF	TGTGCCAGTAGTATAGCGTCGGGTCGACTGTTGAACACTGAAGCTTTCTTT
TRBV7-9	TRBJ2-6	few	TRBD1	CASSIDRGYSGANVLTF	TGTGCCAGCAGCATAGACAGGGGCTACTCTGGGGCCAACGTCCTGACTTTC
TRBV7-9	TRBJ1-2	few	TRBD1	CASSVDRVGGYTF	TGTGCCAGCAGCGTAGACAGGGTCGGTGGCTACACCTTC
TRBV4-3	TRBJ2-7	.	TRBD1	CASSPGQGAREQYF	TGCGCCAGCAGCCCGGGACAGGGGGCTCGGGAGCAGTACTTC
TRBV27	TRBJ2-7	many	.	CASSPFKSGLYEQYF	TGTGCCAGCAGCCCCTTTAAGTCAGGGCTATACGAGCAGTACTTC
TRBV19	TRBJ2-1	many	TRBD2	CASSIQREIDEQFF	TGTGCCAGTAGTATACAGCGGGAGATCGATGAGCAGTTCTTC
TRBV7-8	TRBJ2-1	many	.	CASSPTVSSYNEQFF	TGTGCCAGCAGCCCGACGGTGAGCTCCTACAATGAGCAGTTCTTC